This T cell receptor (beta chain) was recovered during a study of post-analysis software for immune sequencing data. About the study: Progressive-relapsing, secondary progressive and relapsing-remitting multiple sclerosis were among the disease courses included. Study-wide findings and caveats: Normalized Chao1 diversity in multiple sclerosis patients fell significantly below that of controls.

Incorporated into the TCR beta cDNA libraries were unique molecular identifiers, which served to reduce PCR and sequencing biases. From the PCR reads, TCRdb called clonotypes with MiXCR, one entry per CDR3 protein. The top ten hold roughly 5% of the sample, which has 650,000 to 900,000 distinct CDR3 sequences, about 45% seen once. Concerning this clonotype itself: Antigen specificity is unknown.

Specimen: blood. The receptor was derived from a girl aged 10 to 17 with multiple sclerosis.

This CDR3 is CASSGSRDSPYNEQFF. In DNA, the CDR3 is TGCGCCAGCAGTGGAAGCCGGGACTCACCTTACAATGAGCAGTTCTTC. The rearrangement joins TRBV10-1 to TRBJ2-1; D may be TRBD2 (6 bases). The CDR3 runs to 16 residues. Germline CDR1 WNHNN, CDR2 SYGVQD (reference sequence). Trimming shortened V by 4 bases and J by 4 bases, and 17 bases separated the two germline ends.